Listed here is a single TCR beta chain. It lacks a known antigen. It has no much larger one-base neighbor in the sample; base qualities were not kept. To isolate intraepithelial and lamina propria lymphocytes from graft specimens, dithiothreitol, EDTA incubations and collagenase D digestion were used. Serial intestinal graft biopsy specimens collected up to 600 days after transplant underwent bulk TCR-beta sequencing. Libraries were made using the immunoSEQ multiplex PCR assay. For most patients, genomic DNA was subjected to high-throughput TCR-beta CDR3 sequencing by Adaptive Biotechnologies. The authors processed their data as follows. TCR sequencing data were retrieved from Adaptive's ImmunoSEQ software for 18 patients, whereas a few other patients were processed with MiXCR and VDJtools. CDR3 nucleotide sequences shared between donor and recipient were removed because the origin of such sequences could not be assigned. At least 2-fold expansion over unstimulated cells and a minimum CFSE-low frequency of 0.002% (template counts) or 0.001% (read counts) were required for clones to be classified as alloreactive. A clone was considered mappable if detected in the sequenced pre-transplant spleen, lymph node, or MLR CFSE-low populations of the donor or recipient. Cumulative frequency of alloreactive clones was calculated as a percentage of all sequences weighted by copy number. The immuneACCESS repertoire file appears here via TCRdb, limited to in-frame rearrangements. These files lack a portion of the clones; in checked studies, under half of the deficit traces to unresolved V genes, and the cause of the others is not known. That table gives V, J and clone size, and the DNA gave D and trimming. In all, the sample holds around 15,000 clones, and roughly 78% of those were seen once. The ten largest account for about 18% of the sample.

From V the trimming removes 2 bases and from J it removes 5 bases, while the gene matches leave 5 bases of the junction unaccounted for. From the cysteine up to the phenylalanine, the CDR3 has a length of 14 residues. CDR3 DNA only is kept here, 42 bases in frame from base 1. As encoded in the germline V gene, CDR1 is MNHNS while CDR2 is SASEGT. This record belongs to a study of graft-versus-host responses after intestinal transplantation (dated by TCRdb to the early 2020s). Background for the entire study: Multivisceral, liver-intestinal, or isolated intestinal transplants were received by the recipients. Every recipient was given anti-thymocyte globulin induction, then maintenance tacrolimus and steroids for two to three years. Donor T cell macrochimerism was defined as a peak of at least 4% donor T cells among recipient peripheral blood mononuclear cells. Rather than going through the commercial service, samples from a few later patients were sequenced in-house on an Illumina MiSeq and processed with MiXCR. A cohort of approximately 23 intestinal transplant recipients, including one retransplant, was enrolled, and 3 patients lacking pretransplant specimens were excluded. To identify alloreactive clones, pre-transplant mixed lymphocyte reaction products were sequenced and compared with unstimulated pre-transplant donor and recipient T cells. After intestinal transplantation, graft-versus-host and host-versus-graft alloreactive T cell clones were followed in the graft, circulation and bone marrow using bulk TCR-beta CDR3 sequencing.

General findings and caveats noted by the study authors: GvH clones were found in recipient bone marrow, and some of the GvH clones appeared earlier in ileal mucosa or blood, which is consistent with an intestinal mucosal origin. Early after transplant, declines in HvG clones were associated with peak levels of circulating GvH clones. The relatively low number and heterogeneity of intestinal transplant patients limited the conclusions. Patients with donor T cell macrochimerism had high GvH to HvG T cell clonal ratios in their allografts.

The chain uses TRBV6-1 and TRBJ2-5, with 7 bases matching TRBD2. The source is a human patient who received an intestinal transplant, so some T cells may come from the graft donor. The material was ileum tissue, obtained 104 days after intestinal transplant. Here the CDR3 is given as CASSENWGGETQYF. DNA sequence: TGTGCCAGCAGTGAAAACTGGGGAGGGGAGACCCAGTACTTC.